This TCR beta chain came from a study of T cell repertoires in cytomegalovirus infection. In the study overall: HLA-B-restricted CMV epitopes that are well studied, plus recently identified HLA-C-restricted ones, were used by the study. Signatures in public TCR beta sequences pointed to both CMV infection and matching HLA type.

Each CDR3 protein gets one entry after TCRdb re-called the reads with MiXCR. The table lists approximately 270,000 distinct CDR3 sequences, less than 25% of them singletons. Study-wide findings and caveats: In two of eight donors, the top clonotype was HLA-C-restricted CMV-specific. Identification of carriers of CMV plus the relevant HLA was performed using cumulative public TCR beta family frequency.

This clonotype was picked up many times. No antigen is known for it. The clonotype comes from a human donor in good health (CMV status not recorded). Some clones in this sample may be carry-over from other donors' samples. Source: cultured PBMCs, taken from culture after CMV antigen stimulation.

CDR3 coding DNA: TGTGCCAGCAGCGGGAGCAGGAGCACAGATACGCAGTATTTT. Its protein product is CASSGSRSTDTQYF. The rearrangement uses TRBV7-2 and TRBJ2-3; D possibly corresponds to TRBD2 (5 bases). This CDR3 has 14 residues. Germline CDR1 reads SGHTA; CDR2 reads FQGNSA. Between the trimmed V and J ends, which lost 5 bases and 0 bases, there was a span of 9 bases.